This T cell receptor (beta chain) was sequenced in a study of blood T cells in healthy people across ages. Overall study context: Template switching picked up about one barcoded beta molecule for each two T cells.

Concerning this clonotype: Its target is unknown. The junction departs from germline at one end; a sequencing error may be responsible.

CDR1 is SGHVS and CDR2 is FQNEAQ in the germline V gene. The CDR3 is 15 residues long. A J-beta primer mix and a sample-barcoded 5' primer were used in a second PCR of about 7 to 12 cycles. From the 5' RACE reads, TCRdb called clonotypes with MiXCR, one entry per CDR3 protein. The data show 1.5 million to 2 million distinct CDR3 sequences, 30% to 40% seen once. Findings of the study overall: Donors of long life had a larger count of naive CD4+ cells and greater diversity than aged donors.

Every participating donor contributed about 10 milliliters of peripheral blood through a draw. The chain uses TRBV7-8 and TRBJ2-5, with 9 bases identical to TRBD2. This receptor was taken from a human donor in good health. Input material: blood. Here the CDR3 reads CASSSSGVYQETRYF. The CDR3, as DNA: TGTGCCAGCAGCTCTAGCGGGGTCTACCAAGAGACCCGGTACTTC.